Below, 20 T cell receptor beta chains from the same sample are listed, as sequenced in a study of blood T cell repertoires in COVID-19. The data were produced by immunoSEQ multiplex PCR, yet TCRdb's version contains in-frame clones alone and is incomplete. This sample has 90,000 to 150,000 clones; 60% to 80% occur once, and the top ten carry over 6.5%. The sequenced sample consisted of peripheral blood. These receptors originate from a human donor in a cohort sampled during active COVID-19.

This chain uses TRBV5-4 with TRBJ1-2; D is unclear. The length of the CDR3 is 15 residues. Deletions cut 1 base from V and 6 bases from J, with 16 bases between. Per the germline V gene, CDR1 is SGHNT and CDR2 is YYREEE (reference sequence). DNA of the CDR3: TGTGCCAGCAGCTTGAGTAGCCGCTCCTCGGATGGCTACACCTTC. As protein: CASSLSSRSSDGYTF.

This chain links TRBV7-8 with TRBJ2-5; 12 nucleotides match TRBD2. CDR1 and CDR2 from the germline V gene are SGHVS and FQNEAQ. The CDR3 is 16 amino acids. With 5 bases clipped from V and 4 bases from J, the junction kept 8 bases outside the gene matches. CDR3 DNA sequence: TGTGCCAGCAGCCTGACCCCGGGACTAGCGGGAGAGACCCAGTACTTC. It yields the protein CASSLTPGLAGETQYF. Full variable domain (rest looked up from reference TRBV7-8 and TRBJ2-5): GAGVSQSPRYKVAKRGQDVALRCDPISGHVSLFWYQQALGQGPEFLTYFQNEAQLDKSGLPSDRFFAERPEGSVSTLKIQRTQQEDSAVYLCASSLTPGLAGETQYFGPGTRLLVL.

The gene calls are TRBV7-9 and TRBJ1-1; 7 nucleotides match TRBD1. The germline CDR1 and CDR2 sequences are SEHNR and FQNEAQ (reference sequence). Trimming removed 5 bases from V and 2 bases from J; junction bases left unmatched: 8. This CDR3 is 15 amino acids long. CDR3 sequence: CASSTTDRLNTEAFF. CDR3 sequence (DNA): TGTGCCAGCAGCACTACGGACAGGCTCAACACTGAAGCTTTCTTT.

This chain joins TRBV6-5 and TRBJ1-2, with TRBD1 identical over 9 bases. CDR1 is MNHEY, CDR2 SVGAGI, per germline. Germline trimming cut 6 bases from V and 8 bases from J; bases unmatched to any gene: 10. The CDR3 has 14 amino acids. The CDR3 DNA reads as TGTGCCAGCAGCCTTTCTAGGACAGGGGACGGCTACACCTTC. Amino acids: CASSLSRTGDGYTF.

The genes are TRBV13 and TRBJ2-7, with 10 bases that match TRBD2. CDR1 and CDR2 (germline): PRHDT, FYEKMQ (reference sequence). This CDR3 is 16 amino acids long. The V gene end was trimmed by 0 bases and the J gene end by 0 bases; junction bases not matched to a gene: 2. The CDR3, as DNA: TGTGCCAGCAGCTTAGGACTAGCGGGGACCTCCTACGAGCAGTACTTC. Translated: CASSLGLAGTSYEQYF.

A note on this clone: The junction departs from germline at one end; a sequencing error may be responsible. The rearrangement joins TRBV5-5 to TRBJ2-1; TRBD1 matches 9 bases. Germline CDR1 reads SGHKS; CDR2 reads YYEKEE (reference sequence). The CDR3 is 14 amino acids. The CDR3: CASSTGTGYNERFF. As DNA, the CDR3 is TGTGCCAGCAGCACCGGGACAGGGTACAATGAGCGGTTCTTC. Together with reference TRBV5-5 and TRBJ2-1, the CDR3 gives the full variable domain: DAGVTQSPTHLIKTRGQQVTLRCSPISGHKSVSWYQQVLGQGPQFIFQYYEKEERGRGNFPDRFSARQFPNYSSELNVNALLLGDSALYLCASSTGTGYNERFFGPGTRLTVL.

This clone was seen a handful of times. The CDR3 loop reads CASSFGGGNTIYF. DNA for the CDR3: TGTGCCAGCAGTTTCGGGGGTGGAAACACCATATATTTT. The chain has TRBV12-3 or TRBV12-4 and TRBJ1-3, with D possibly TRBD1 on 5 matching bases. V shed 3 bases and J shed 3 bases, with 6 bases lying between them. The CDR3 length is 13 residues.

The chain carries TRBV12-3 or TRBV12-4 and TRBJ1-5; no firm D call. Trimming removed 5 bases at V and 4 bases at J, with 6 bases between. CDR3 size: 12 residues. CDR3 nucleotides: TGTGCCAGCAGTCCTCCGAATCAGCCCCAGCATTTT. This codes for CASSPPNQPQHF.

J is TRBJ1-4 and V is TRBV7-6; D gene unclear. V was shortened by 5 bases and J by 1 base, with 11 bases between the two germline ends. CDR1 and CDR2 from the germline V gene are SGHVS and FNYEAQ. The CDR3 consists of 15 residues. The CDR3: CASSEDGLTNEKLFF. In DNA form, the CDR3 reads TGTGCCAGCAGCGAAGACGGGTTAACTAATGAAAAACTGTTTTTT. The entire variable domain, with the rest obtained from reference TRBV7-6 and TRBJ1-4, is as follows: GAGVSQSPRYKVTKRGQDVALRCDPISGHVSLYWYRQALGQGPEFLTYFNYEAQQDKSGLPNDRFSAERPEGSISTLTIQRTEQRDSAMYRCASSEDGLTNEKLFFGSGTQLSVL.

This chain links TRBV9 with TRBJ1-4; 7 positions match TRBD1. The CDR3 spans 15 residues. V dropped 2 bases and J dropped 7; count of bases not matched to a gene: 8. Germline V gene sequence: CDR1 SGDLS, CDR2 YYNGEE. The CDR3 sequence is CASSVRGGASEKLFF. The CDR3 DNA is TGTGCCAGCAGCGTGAGAGGGGGCGCCAGTGAAAAACTGTTTTTT. Using reference TRBV9 and TRBJ1-4 for the parts outside the CDR3, the full variable domain is DSGVTQTPKHLITATGQRVTLRCSPRSGDLSVYWYQQSLDQGLQFLIQYYNGEERAKGNILERFSAQQFPDLHSELNLSSLELGDSALYFCASSVRGGASEKLFFGSGTQLSVL.

The CDR3 sequence is CASSIVLHYEQYF. The CDR3 DNA reads TGTGCCAGTAGTATAGTGTTACACTACGAGCAGTACTTC. The chain recombines TRBV19 with TRBJ2-7; D is unclear. CDR1 and CDR2 from the germline V gene are LNHDA and SQIVND (reference sequence). V lost 1 base and J lost 3, with 7 bases in between. The CDR3 consists of 13 residues.

The gene calls are TRBV5-1 and TRBJ1-1; 10 bases line up with TRBD1. Germline CDR1 SGHRS, CDR2 YFSETQ. The CDR3 spans 15 residues. Unmatched junction bases numbered 6, after V lost 3 bases and J lost 4 bases. CDR3: CASSSGTGVGTEAFF. CDR3 nucleotide sequence: TGCGCCAGCAGCTCCGGGACAGGGGTGGGCACTGAAGCTTTCTTT.

This clone appeared once. This sequence joins TRBV7-2 and TRBJ2-1; 12 bases are a match to TRBD2. With V trimmed by 4 bases and J by 2 bases, 3 bases remained unmatched. The CDR3 length is 16 residues. Germline V gene sequence: CDR1 SGHTA, CDR2 FQGNSA. The DNA for the CDR3 is TGTGCCAGCAGCTCCAGGACTAGCGGGGCCTACAATGAGCAGTTCTTC. Residues: CASSSRTSGAYNEQFF. The full variable domain, in which reference TRBV7-2 and TRBJ2-1 provide the parts outside the CDR3, is GAGVSQSPSNKVTEKGKDVELRCDPISGHTALYWYRQSLGQGLEFLIYFQGNSAPDKSGLPSDRFSAERTGGSVSTLTIQRTQQEDSAVYLCASSSRTSGAYNEQFFGPGTRLTVL.

This clone has more than one count but fewer than ten. The chain is built from TRBV2 and TRBJ1-6; TRBD1 agrees at 7 bases. CDR1 and CDR2 (germline): SNHLY, FYNNEI. The CDR3 length is 15 residues. Unmatched junction bases numbered 11, after V lost 6 bases and J lost 9 bases. Written as DNA, the CDR3 is TGTGCCAGCAGGACAGGGCGAATATTCGGTTCACCCCTCCACTTT. Amino acid sequence: CASRTGRIFGSPLHF.

The chain recombines TRBV5-1 with TRBJ1-5; D gene ambiguous. Germline V gene lookup returns CDR1 SGHRS and CDR2 YFSETQ. Trimming cost V 0 bases and J 7 bases, with 11 bases left between them. CDR3 length: 14 amino acids. This CDR3 reads CASSLAGKGQPQHF. The DNA of the CDR3 is TGCGCCAGCAGCTTGGCCGGGAAGGGACAGCCCCAGCATTTT. The complete variable domain, with remaining parts taken from reference TRBV5-1 and TRBJ1-5, reads KAGVTQTPRYLIKTRGQQVTLSCSPISGHRSVSWYQQTPGQGLQFLFEYFSETQRNKGNFPGRFSGRQFSNSRSEMNVSTLELGDSALYLCASSLAGKGQPQHFGDGTRLSIL.

The table lists this clone with a count of one. This sequence joins TRBV19 and TRBJ1-4; possible D gene TRBD1, 5 bases. The V end was cut by 8 bases, the J end by 8 bases, with 15 bases between. CDR3 length equals 13 residues. CDR1 LNHDA and CDR2 SQIVND come from the germline V gene (reference sequence). The CDR3 here is CASRTGEREKLFF. For the CDR3, the DNA is TGTGCCAGTCGGACGGGGGAGAGAGAAAAACTGTTTTTT.

The chain carries TRBV24-1 and TRBJ2-7; TRBD2 matches 7 bases. Per germline, CDR1 KGHDR and CDR2 SFDVKD. The CDR3 runs to 16 residues. The V segment lost 3 bases and the J segment 0 bases; nucleotides outside the gene matches: 7. The CDR3 nucleotides read TGTGCCACCAGTGATCTTGGGAGGGACGGCTCCTACGAGCAGTACTTC. Its protein product is CATSDLGRDGSYEQYF.

The genes are TRBV19 and TRBJ2-7; 13 bases align to TRBD2. Trimming cost V 3 bases and J 2 bases; bases outside gene matches: 19. The CDR3 sequence is 21 residues long. CDR1 and CDR2 from the germline V gene are LNHDA and SQIVND (reference sequence). The CDR3 nucleotides are TGTGCCAGTAGTATTTTCCCAAGGGGACTGACTAGCGGGAGGCGGACCTACGAGCAGTACTTC. Translation: CASSIFPRGLTSGRRTYEQYF.

This rearrangement joins TRBV7-9 to TRBJ1-1, with D possibly matching TRBD1 (5 bases). This CDR3 region has 14 residues. In germline, CDR1 is SEHNR, CDR2 FQNEAQ (reference sequence). V was trimmed by 6 bases and J by 4 bases, leaving 15 bases between them. In DNA, the CDR3 is TGTGCCAGCAGATCTGGGGCCGGGGGCACTGAAGCTTTCTTT. It codes for CASRSGAGGTEAFF.

The V call is TRBV5-1, the J call TRBJ2-7; D uncertain. The V and J ends lost 0 bases and 1 base respectively, with 8 bases between them. The CDR3 spans 14 residues. CDR1 and CDR2 from the germline V gene are SGHRS and YFSETQ. The CDR3 nucleotides read TGCGCCAGCAGCTTGGATCCCCCGTCCTACGAGCAGTACTTC. Translated: CASSLDPPSYEQYF.